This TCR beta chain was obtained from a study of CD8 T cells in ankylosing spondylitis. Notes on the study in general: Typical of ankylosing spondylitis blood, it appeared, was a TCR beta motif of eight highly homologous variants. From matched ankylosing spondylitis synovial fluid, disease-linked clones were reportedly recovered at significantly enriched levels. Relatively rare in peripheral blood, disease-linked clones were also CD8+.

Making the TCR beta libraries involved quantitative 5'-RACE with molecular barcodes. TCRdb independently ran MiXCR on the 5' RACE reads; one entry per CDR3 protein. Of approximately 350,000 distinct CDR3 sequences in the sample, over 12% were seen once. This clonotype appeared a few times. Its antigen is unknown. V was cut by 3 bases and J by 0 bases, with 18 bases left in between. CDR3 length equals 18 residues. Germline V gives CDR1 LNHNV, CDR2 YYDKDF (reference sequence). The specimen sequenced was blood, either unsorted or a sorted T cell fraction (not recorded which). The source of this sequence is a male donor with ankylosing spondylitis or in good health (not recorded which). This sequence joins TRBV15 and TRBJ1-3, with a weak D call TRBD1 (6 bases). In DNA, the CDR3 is TGTGCCACCAGCAGGAGCTCCGTTTCGGGGGCCTCTGGAAACACCATATATTTT. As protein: CATSRSSVSGASGNTIYF.